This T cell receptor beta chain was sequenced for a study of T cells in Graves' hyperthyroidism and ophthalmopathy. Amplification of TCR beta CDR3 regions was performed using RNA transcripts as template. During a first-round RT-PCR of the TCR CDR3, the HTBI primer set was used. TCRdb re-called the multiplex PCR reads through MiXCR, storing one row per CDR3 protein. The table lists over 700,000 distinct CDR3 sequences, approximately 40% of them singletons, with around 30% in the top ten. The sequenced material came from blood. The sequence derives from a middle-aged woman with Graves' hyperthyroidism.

The CDR3 region has the DNA TGTGCCAGCAGTTACACAGGGGATAGGGGAGAGACCCAGTACTTC. Protein product: CASSYTGDRGETQYF. The J gene is TRBJ2-5, the V gene TRBV6-6; 7 nucleotides align to TRBD1. Germline V CDR1 and CDR2: MNHNY, SVGAGI (reference sequence). CDR3 length equals 15 residues. V was clipped by 2 bases and J by 4 bases; unmatched bases: 7.